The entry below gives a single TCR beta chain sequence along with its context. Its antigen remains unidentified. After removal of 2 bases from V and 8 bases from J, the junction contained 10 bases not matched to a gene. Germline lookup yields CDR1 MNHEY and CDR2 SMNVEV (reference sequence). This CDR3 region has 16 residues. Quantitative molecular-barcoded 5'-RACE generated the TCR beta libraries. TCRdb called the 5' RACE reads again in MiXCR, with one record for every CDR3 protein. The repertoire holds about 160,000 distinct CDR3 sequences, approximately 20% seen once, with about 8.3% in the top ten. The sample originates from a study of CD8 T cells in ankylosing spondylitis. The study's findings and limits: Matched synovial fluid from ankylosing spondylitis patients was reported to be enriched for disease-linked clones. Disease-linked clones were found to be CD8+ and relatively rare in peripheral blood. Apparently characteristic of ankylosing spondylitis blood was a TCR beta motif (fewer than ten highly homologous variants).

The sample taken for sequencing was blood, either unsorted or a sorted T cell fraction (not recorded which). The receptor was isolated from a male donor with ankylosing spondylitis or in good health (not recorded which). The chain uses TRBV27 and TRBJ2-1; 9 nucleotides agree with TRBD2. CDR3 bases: TGTGCCAGCAGTTTAAGGCTAGCGGGACCCGGGGATGAGCAGTTCTTC. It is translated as CASSLRLAGPGDEQFF.